These 30 T cell receptor beta chains share one sample of origin, sequenced in a study of cytomegalovirus exposure and HLA in healthy donors. Vbeta (60) and Jbeta (13) primers were used in the PCR. Method: immunoSEQ multiplex PCR; TCRdb's copy keeps in-frame clones and lacks some. The profile shows about 150,000 clones, 84% of them singletons. The sequenced sample was PBMCs. All receptors derive from a young man in good health and CMV-seronegative.

The chain employs TRBV27 and TRBJ1-1; D is possibly TRBD1 (5 bases). Per the germline V gene, CDR1 is MNHEY and CDR2 is SMNVEV (reference sequence). V was cut by 8 bases and J by 2 bases, with 18 bases left in between. The CDR3 loop spans 15 amino acids. The CDR3 sequence: CASLRGREGNTEAFF. The CDR3 region has the DNA TGTGCCAGCCTCCGGGGCAGGGAGGGAAACACTGAAGCTTTCTTT.

This clone was seen a few times. The chain uses TRBV28 and TRBJ1-2; D gene uncertain. The germline gives CDR1 MDHEN, CDR2 SYDVKM. This CDR3 comprises 13 residues. V was pared by 6 bases and J by 5 bases, with 13 bases between. CDR3 loop: CASSPPGWYGYTF. CDR3 sequence (DNA): TGTGCCAGCAGCCCCCCCGGTTGGTATGGCTACACCTTC.

This chain joins TRBV13 and TRBJ2-7, with D perhaps TRBD1 (6 bases). The ends were cut back, 7 bases at V and 2 bases at J, with 15 bases in the middle. The CDR3 is made up of 14 amino acids. The germline gives CDR1 PRHDT, CDR2 FYEKMQ (reference sequence). CDR3 protein: CASILQGNPYEQYF. Written as DNA, the CDR3 is TGTGCCAGCATCCTCCAGGGGAACCCCTACGAGCAGTACTTC.

The chain employs TRBV5-5 and TRBJ1-6; maybe TRBD1 (5 bases). This CDR3 has 15 residues. Germline-derived CDR1 and CDR2 are SGHKS and YYEKEE (reference sequence). V lost 2 bases, J lost 4 bases, and 10 bases lay in between. The chain's CDR3 is CASSFTDTYNSPLHF. The CDR3 coding sequence is TGTGCCAGCAGCTTCACGGACACGTATAATTCACCCCTCCACTTT. Drawing the rest from reference TRBV5-5 and TRBJ1-6, the complete variable domain is DAGVTQSPTHLIKTRGQQVTLRCSPISGHKSVSWYQQVLGQGPQFIFQYYEKEERGRGNFPDRFSARQFPNYSSELNVNALLLGDSALYLCASSFTDTYNSPLHFGNGTRLTVT.

The chain has TRBV4-1 and TRBJ2-7; 8 positions agree with TRBD1. Germline V CDR1 and CDR2: MGHRA, YSYEKL. V gave up 3 bases and J gave up 4 bases; unmatched junction bases: 11. The CDR3 has 16 amino acids. CDR3 nucleotides: TGCGCCAGCAGCCATGTACCCGGGCAGGGGGCTTACGAGCAGTACTTC. It codes for CASSHVPGQGAYEQYF.

V and J are TRBV23-1 and TRBJ1-2, with D perhaps TRBD1 (5 bases). TRBV23-1 qualifies as an ORF whose function is uncertain. The CDR3 spans 15 residues. V was pared by 0 bases and J by 8 bases, with 16 bases between. The CDR3 reads CASSQSYPGKGGYTF. DNA for the CDR3: TGCGCCAGCAGTCAATCCTACCCAGGGAAGGGAGGCTACACCTTC.

The chain employs TRBV28 and TRBJ1-6; TRBD1 agrees at 11 bases. V lost 4 bases to trimming and J lost 9 bases; unmatched junction nucleotides: 2. Germline V CDR1 and CDR2: MDHEN, SYDVKM. The length of the CDR3 is 14 residues. CDR3 protein: CASSSGTGGSPLHF. The CDR3 coding sequence is TGTGCCAGCAGTTCCGGGACAGGGGGTTCACCCCTCCACTTT.

The V gene is TRBV7-9, the J gene TRBJ1-1; no clear D. The V end was cut by 1 base, the J end by 5 bases, with 14 bases between. CDR1 and CDR2 (germline): SEHNR, FQNEAQ (reference sequence). The CDR3 has 15 residues. The CDR3 nucleotides are TGTGCCAGCAGCTTAGGGACCCGGGCGGGAACTGAAGCTTTCTTT. Translating it yields CASSLGTRAGTEAFF.

The chain carries TRBV5-1 and TRBJ2-7, with D possibly matching TRBD1 (6 bases). Trimming removed 4 bases from V and 1 base from J, with 12 bases in between. The CDR3 covers 14 residues. Germline CDR1 is SGHRS and CDR2 is YFSETQ. CDR3 loop: CASSGGRSSYEQYF. The CDR3 DNA is TGCGCCAGCAGCGGGGGCAGGTCTTCCTACGAGCAGTACTTC.

The chain links TRBV4-1 to TRBJ2-2; 7 nucleotides agree with TRBD2. J gave up 7 bases and V 2 bases, and 10 bases lay outside the gene matches. CDR1 and CDR2 (germline): MGHRA, YSYEKL. The CDR3 has 16 residues. CDR3 loop: CASSQSSRIAGGELFF. CDR3 nucleotides: TGCGCCAGCAGCCAATCAAGTCGCATAGCGGGCGGGGAGCTGTTTTTT.

This chain joins TRBV15 and TRBJ2-7; 9 nucleotides align to TRBD2. The CDR3 totals 15 residues. Germline V gives CDR1 LNHNV, CDR2 YYDKDF (reference sequence). The junction had 6 bases not matched to a gene; V was cut back by 0 bases and J by 6 bases. CDR3 bases: TGTGCCACCAGCAGAGATTTAGCGGGAGTACGCGAGCAGTACTTC. Its protein is CATSRDLAGVREQYF.

The CDR3 region has the DNA TGTGCCAGCAGCCGGGACAGGGACTTGAATCAGCCCCAGCATTTT. Protein sequence: CASSRDRDLNQPQHF. The chain links TRBV28 to TRBJ1-5, with 9 nucleotides matching TRBD1. The CDR3 is made up of 15 amino acids. The germline V gene encodes CDR1 MDHEN and CDR2 SYDVKM. Trimming removed 6 bases from V and 4 bases from J; junction bases left unmatched: 7.

V usage is TRBV28 and J usage is TRBJ2-7; TRBD2 aligns across 13 bases. This CDR3 has 16 amino acids. Germline lookup yields CDR1 MDHEN and CDR2 SYDVKM. The trim removed 3 bases at V and 5 bases at J, leaving 7 bases unmatched. The CDR3 nucleotides read TGTGCCAGCAGTTTGCCGACTAGCGGGAGGCGAAACGAGCAGTACTTC. Translation gives CASSLPTSGRRNEQYF.

This clone is a singleton in its sample. The chain couples TRBV10-3 to TRBJ2-5; tentatively, D is TRBD1 (5 bases). Germline V gene lookup returns CDR1 ENHRY and CDR2 SYGVKD. V lost 4 bases and J lost 5, with 17 bases in between. The CDR3 loop spans 15 amino acids. CDR3 bases: TGTGCCATCAGTGCAGTGACAGCAGCCGGGGAGACCCAGTACTTC. It encodes CAISAVTAAGETQYF.

The rearrangement uses TRBV29-1 and TRBJ1-2; D unclear. Between the trimmed V and J ends, which lost 0 bases and 6 bases, there was a span of 11 bases. The germline V gene has CDR1 SQVTM and CDR2 ANQGSEA. The CDR3 is made up of 13 amino acids. The CDR3 bases are TGCAGCGTTGAAGAGTGGGCTTCGAATGGCTACACCTTC. Translated, it gives CSVEEWASNGYTF.

V is TRBV11-2 and J is TRBJ2-5, with a possible D match to TRBD1 (6 bases). The germline V and J ends were trimmed by 6 bases and 5 bases, with 16 bases remaining between them. The germline V gene encodes CDR1 SGHAT and CDR2 FQNNGV. The CDR3 sequence is 14 residues long. CDR3 region: CASRELGGRETQYF. CDR3 DNA sequence: TGTGCCAGCAGGGAATTAGGGGGTCGGGAGACCCAGTACTTC.

The chain carries TRBV29-1 and TRBJ2-1, with 11 nucleotides matching TRBD2. The V segment lost 4 bases and the J segment 2 bases; nucleotides outside the gene matches: 7. Germline CDR1 and CDR2: SQVTM and ANQGSEA. The CDR3 loop spans 16 amino acids. This CDR3 is CSVVGSGRAAYNEQFF. The DNA for the CDR3 is TGCAGCGTTGTTGGTAGCGGGAGGGCCGCCTACAATGAGCAGTTCTTC.

As concerns this clone: Other DNA sequences in the same sample also yield this CDR3. The V gene is TRBV19, the J gene TRBJ2-2; 7 bases line up with TRBD2. Germline lookup yields CDR1 LNHDA and CDR2 SQIVND (reference sequence). The trim removed 5 bases at V and 8 bases at J, leaving 2 bases unmatched. The CDR3 contains 12 residues. Here the CDR3 reads CASSPGGGELFF. CDR3 nucleotide sequence: TGTGCCAGTAGTCCGGGGGGAGGGGAGCTGTTTTTT.

The rearrangement joins TRBV7-3 to TRBJ1-1; D is possibly TRBD1 (5 bases). Germline-derived CDR1 and CDR2 are SGHTA and FQGTGA. The CDR3 has 12 amino acids. Trimming shortened V by 6 bases and J by 3 bases, and 8 bases separated the two germline ends. The CDR3 protein is CASSRGDTEAFF. For the CDR3, the DNA is TGTGCCAGCAGTAGGGGCGACACTGAAGCTTTCTTT.

The chain links TRBV28 to TRBJ1-2; a weak D match, TRBD1 (6 bases). Germline V gene lookup returns CDR1 MDHEN and CDR2 SYDVKM. The CDR3 extends over 13 amino acids. V was trimmed by 6 bases and J by 2 bases, leaving 10 bases between them. CDR3 region: CASSVGQNYGYTF. The CDR3 nucleotides are TGTGCCAGCAGCGTGGGACAAAACTATGGCTACACCTTC.

The gene calls are TRBV6-5 and TRBJ2-5; 7 nucleotides match TRBD1. The CDR3 totals 13 residues. The V gene's germline CDR1 is MNHEY and CDR2 SVGAGI. V gave up 6 bases and J gave up 1 base; unmatched junction bases: 2. The CDR3 DNA is TGTGCCAGCAGGCGGACAGGCCAAGAGACCCAGTACTTC. Its protein product is CASRRTGQETQYF.

Turning to this clone: Germline and junction disagree at one end, which may indicate a read error. V and J are TRBV7-9 and TRBJ1-5, with TRBD1 matching over 7 bases. Per germline, CDR1 SEHNR and CDR2 FQNEAQ (reference sequence). The CDR3 runs 16 residues. The CDR3 sequence is CSSSEGRQGAQWSQHF. The CDR3 DNA reads as TGTTCCAGCAGCGAAGGACGACAGGGCGCTCAATGGTCCCAGCATTTT.

This chain connects TRBV6-5 to TRBJ2-7; D is possibly TRBD2 (5 bases). This CDR3 has 15 residues. Trimming took off 5 bases at V and 4 bases at J, with 18 bases between the two ends. Per germline, CDR1 MNHEY and CDR2 SVGAGI. CDR3 sequence: CASSPGSVQAYEQYF. For the CDR3, the DNA is TGTGCCAGCAGTCCCGGTAGCGTTCAAGCTTACGAGCAGTACTTC.

J is TRBJ2-7 and V is TRBV11-2; no reliable D call. V was cut by 2 bases and J by 7 bases, with 6 bases left in between. CDR3 size: 11 residues. Germline V gene data show CDR1 as SGHAT and CDR2 as FQNNGV. As DNA, the CDR3 is TGTGCCAGCAGCTTATCGGAGGAGCAGTACTTC. It is translated as CASSLSEEQYF.

This rearrangement joins TRBV29-1 to TRBJ1-2, with D uncertain. The CDR3 totals 13 residues. Germline V gene sequence: CDR1 SQVTM, CDR2 ANQGSEA. The ends were cut back, 3 bases at V and 6 bases at J, with 14 bases in the middle. In nucleotides, the CDR3 is TGCAGCGTTGACGGGGAGGGAATCCATGGCTACACCTTC. The encoded protein is CSVDGEGIHGYTF. Full variable domain (missing parts from reference TRBV29-1 and TRBJ1-2): SAVISQKPSRDICQRGTSLTIQCQVDSQVTMMFWYRQQPGQSLTLIATANQGSEATYESGFVIDKFPISRPNLTFSTLTVSNMSPEDSSIYLCSVDGEGIHGYTFGSGTRLTVV.

The CDR3 DNA sequence: TGTGCCAGCAGCGCTACTACAGGGCCTACCTCCTCCTACGAGCAGTACTTC. Encoded protein: CASSATTGPTSSYEQYF. This chain links TRBV7-8 with TRBJ2-7, with D tentatively TRBD1 (6 bases). Per germline, CDR1 SGHVS and CDR2 FQNEAQ. V lost 5 bases and J 0 bases, leaving 20 bases between the germline ends. There are 17 residues in the CDR3.

CDR3 coding DNA: TGCGCCAGCAGCCAAGGGGTCTGGAGCAAGGATGGGAACACTGAAGCTTTCTTT. Its protein product is CASSQGVWSKDGNTEAFF. The chain is built from TRBV4-1 and TRBJ1-1, with unresolved D. Germline V CDR1 and CDR2: MGHRA, YSYEKL. V was trimmed by 1 base and J by 1 base, leaving 19 bases between them. This CDR3 comprises 18 residues.

The rearrangement uses TRBV18 and TRBJ2-5; D is unresolved. V gave up 3 bases and J gave up 5 bases, with 7 bases separating them. Per germline, CDR1 KGHSH and CDR2 LQKENI. CDR3 length: 12 amino acids. The CDR3 DNA is TGTGCCAGCTCACCCTTCCGGGAGACCCAGTACTTC. This sequence encodes CASSPFRETQYF.

The V gene is TRBV13, the J gene TRBJ2-7; TRBD1 aligns across 9 bases. Per the germline V gene, CDR1 is PRHDT and CDR2 is FYEKMQ (reference sequence). J lost 1 base, V lost 2 bases, and 3 bases had no gene match. CDR3 size: 15 residues. In DNA form, the CDR3 reads TGTGCCAGCAGCTTATGGGACAGGGCTTCCTACGAGCAGTACTTC. Its translation: CASSLWDRASYEQYF.

As DNA, the CDR3 is TGTGCCAGCAGTTTTGGGACTAGCGGGAGCGGTGAGCAGTTCTTC. Translating it yields CASSFGTSGSGEQFF. The chain uses TRBV27 and TRBJ2-1, with TRBD2 matching 14 bases. The CDR3 totals 15 residues. Germline-derived CDR1 and CDR2 are MNHEY and SMNVEV (reference sequence). Unmatched junction bases numbered 4, after V lost 3 bases and J lost 9 bases.